These 15 T cell receptor beta chains came from one sample sequenced in a study of tumor and adjacent non-tumor tissue in lung cancer. The library came from three nested PCR rounds adapted from ARM-PCR protocols. One entry per CDR3 protein, called by TCRdb with MiXCR from the multiplex PCR reads. The sample has roughly 70,000 distinct CDR3 sequences; approximately 73% are singletons. No cell sorting was done before RNA was extracted from the tissue. Sequencing was performed on lung tumor tissue. Source of these receptors: a man aged 60 to 75 with non-small cell lung cancer.

As for this clonotype: The junction departs from the called germline gene at one end, perhaps through a read error. The V call is TRBV5-5, the J call TRBJ1-1; no firm D call. The CDR3 covers 14 residues. Germline V gene sequence: CDR1 SGHKS, CDR2 YYEKEE (reference sequence). The CDR3 nucleotides read TGCGCCAGCAGCTTGATACTGATGAACACTGAAGATTTCTTT. Its protein is CASSLILMNTEDFF.

This clonotype has only a few counts. The chain couples TRBV7-9 to TRBJ2-3, with TRBD2 as a possible D gene (5 bases). Trimming took 1 base from V and 0 from J, leaving 11 bases between them. The CDR3 length is 16 residues. The germline CDR1 and CDR2 sequences are SEHNR and FQNEAQ (reference sequence). In nucleotides, the CDR3 is TGTGCCAGCAGCTTAGGTGCGGACTCCAGCACAGATACGCAGTATTTT. It codes for CASSLGADSSTDTQYF.

V gene TRBV6-1 combines with J gene TRBJ2-7; D perhaps matches TRBD1 (5 bases). V was pared by 8 bases and J by 8 bases, with 16 bases between. In germline, CDR1 is MNHNS, CDR2 SASEGT. The length of the CDR3 is 12 residues. The CDR3 DNA reads as TGTGCCAGCCAGGGCACAGTTATACAGCAGTACTTC. The encoded protein is CASQGTVIQQYF.

In regard to this clonotype: An end of the junction differs from the germline gene, which may be a read error. The chain joins TRBV28 to TRBJ2-4; 11 bases agree with TRBD2. This CDR3 comprises 16 residues. The V gene's germline CDR1 is MDHEN and CDR2 SYDVKM. The CDR3 DNA follows: TGTGCCAGTAGTTTTGGGCTAGCGGGAGGCAGTGAGATTCAGTACTTC. It codes for CASSFGLAGGSEIQYF.

With regard to this clonotype: The CDR3 carries no conserved terminal phenylalanine or tryptophan, so it likely arises from a read error. The V call is TRBV6-5, the J call TRBJ1-2; D gene unclear. The V gene's germline CDR1 is MNHEY and CDR2 SVGAGI. This CDR3 is built from 14 residues. The germline V and J ends were trimmed by 6 bases and 8 bases, with 19 bases remaining between them. The CDR3 DNA reads as TGTGCCAGCAGCACCCGGGTTACTAACCAAGGCTACACCTTA. Encoded protein: CASSTRVTNQGYTL.

This clonotype occurred many times. J is TRBJ1-1 and V is TRBV10-3; a possible D gene is TRBD1 (6 bases). Trimming removed 0 bases at V and 7 bases at J, with 9 bases between. This CDR3 is built from 13 residues. From germline, CDR1 is ENHRY and CDR2 SYGVKD. Here the CDR3 DNA reads TGTGCCATCAGTGAGTCAGGGACATTTGAAGCTTTCTTT. Translation: CAISESGTFEAFF.

Concerning this clonotype itself: The junction shows a germline mismatch at one end, possibly a read error. The chain uses TRBV29-1 and TRBJ1-4, with TRBD1 matching 10 bases. The CDR3 contains 14 residues. In germline, CDR1 is SQVTM, CDR2 ANQGSEA. The CDR3 DNA sequence: TGTAGCGTCTGGACAGGGGGAACTAATGAAAAACTGTTTTTT. It codes for CSVWTGGTNEKLFF. Full variable domain (outside the CDR3, taken from reference TRBV29-1 and TRBJ1-4): SAVISQKPSRDICQRGTSLTIQCQVDSQVTMMFWYRQQPGQSLTLIATANQGSEATYESGFVIDKFPISRPNLTFSTLTVSNMSPEDSSIYLCSVWTGGTNEKLFFGSGTQLSVL.

As for this clonotype: No conserved phenylalanine or tryptophan is present at the end of the CDR3, so a read error is the likely explanation. No DNA is shown, since the ends of the CDR3 on it are uncertain; the CDR3 is the one TCRdb lists. This sequence joins TRBV6-5 and TRBJ2-7; no DNA check was done on the table's D call, TRBD1. Termini included, the CDR3 measures 14 amino acids. Germline-derived CDR1 and CDR2 are MNHEY and SVGAGI. The CDR3 sequence: CASSYGTGFYERYL.

This rearrangement joins TRBV10-3 to TRBJ2-6; 9 bases fit TRBD2. CDR1 is ENHRY and CDR2 is SYGVKD in the germline V gene. This CDR3 has 20 residues. Unmatched junction bases numbered 13, after V lost 3 bases and J lost 1 base. For the CDR3, the DNA is TGTGCCATCAGTGAACATGGGACTAGCTGGCGGGAATCTGGGGCCAACGTCCTGACTTTC. Amino acid sequence: CAISEHGTSWRESGANVLTF.

Worth noting for this clonotype: The junction does not match germline at one end; this may be a read error. The CDR3 nucleotides read TGTGCCATCAGCTATACTAGTGGCACAGGGGGGCTGTTTTTT. It is translated as CAISYTSGTGGLFF. This chain links TRBV11-1 with TRBJ2-2; 8 bases fit TRBD1. Germline values: CDR1 SGHAT, CDR2 FQDESV (reference sequence). CDR3 length equals 14 residues.

In its sample, this clonotype was seen a few times. A much bigger clone sits one base away, suggesting this may be a read error. The rearrangement links TRBV10-2 to TRBJ2-5; 12 bases map to TRBD2. Germline CDR1 and CDR2: WSHSY and SAAADI. This CDR3 is 14 amino acids long. In DNA, the CDR3 is TGCGCCAGCAGGCTAGCGGGAGGGGATGAGAGCCAGTACTTC. It codes for CASRLAGGDESQYF.

V gene TRBV6-2 or TRBV6-3 combines with J gene TRBJ2-7, with 7 bases identical to TRBD2. Germline V gene sequence: CDR1 MNHEY, CDR2 SVGEGT. CDR3 length: 14 amino acids. Trimming removed 3 bases from V and 12 bases from J; junction bases left unmatched: 14. The CDR3 nucleotides are TGTGCCAGCAGTTATCCTGGACTAGGGAGCGTGCGGTACTTC. The encoded protein is CASSYPGLGSVRYF.

Worth noting for this clonotype: The junction and the germline gene differ at one end; a read error may be behind it. V gene TRBV20-1 combines with J gene TRBJ2-3, with D maybe TRBD2 (5 bases). Germline CDR1 reads DFQATT; CDR2 reads SNEGSKA (reference sequence). This CDR3 region has 15 residues. The CDR3 protein is CSFYARVGSTETQYF. The CDR3 DNA reads TGCAGTTTTTACGCTCGGGTGGGGAGCACAGAAACGCAGTATTTT.

As concerns this clonotype: A junction boundary mismatches the germline segment, possibly from a read error. V usage is TRBV20-1 and J usage is TRBJ1-4, with unresolved D. Germline CDR1 reads DFQATT; CDR2 reads SNEGSKA (reference sequence). The CDR3 is 13 residues long. CDR3 protein: CSVREVVSEKLFF. The DNA for the CDR3 is TGCAGTGTTAGAGAGGTGGTCAGTGAAAAACTGTTTTTT.

About this clonotype: In this CDR3 the conserved last residue, phenylalanine or tryptophan, is missing, so a read error is likely. This sequence joins TRBV20-1 and TRBJ1-5; 7 bases agree with TRBD1. CDR3 length equals 15 residues. J lost 9 bases, V lost 0 bases, and 11 bases had no gene match. Per the germline V gene, CDR1 is DFQATT and CDR2 is SNEGSKA (reference sequence). CDR3 sequence: CSARDIGGAGRPQHL. The CDR3 region has the DNA TGCAGTGCTAGAGATATAGGGGGCGCCGGTCGGCCCCAGCATTTA.